One sample yielded the 12 T cell receptor beta chains listed below, sequenced in a study of spatial heterogeneity in lung cancer. MiXCR, applied by TCRdb to the 5' RACE reads, yields one record per CDR3 protein. Seen here are several thousand distinct CDR3 sequences, 9.8% observed once, and the top ten hold 25% to 30%. The sample's time point: sample taken at primary tumor resection. Material: normal lung tissue next to the tumor, obtained at surgery. Receptor source: a male donor with early-stage non-small cell lung cancer.

This clonotype occurred a few times. The rearrangement joins TRBV20-1 to TRBJ2-1; no reliable D call. The germline gives CDR1 DFQATT, CDR2 SNEGSKA (reference sequence). CDR3 length: 10 residues. Trimming cost V 5 bases and J 5 bases, with 4 bases left between them. DNA for the CDR3: TGCAGTGCTCTCAACAATGAGCAGTTCTTC. Protein product: CSALNNEQFF.

This clonotype was picked up a small number of times. The V and J genes are TRBV20-1 and TRBJ2-7, with D perhaps being TRBD1 or TRBD2 (6 bases each). The V end lost 3 bases, the J end lost 6 bases, and 12 bases lay between the germline ends. Germline-derived CDR1 and CDR2 are DFQATT and SNEGSKA (reference sequence). CDR3 length equals 12 residues. Here the CDR3 reads CSASRGAPEQYF. Here the CDR3 DNA reads TGCAGTGCTAGTAGGGGGGCTCCCGAGCAGTACTTC.

This chain connects TRBV4-3 to TRBJ2-1, with D maybe TRBD2 (6 bases). The CDR3 runs 15 residues. Germline V CDR1 and CDR2: LGHNA, YSLEER. The V gene lost 3 bases and the J gene lost 4 bases, with 13 bases spanning the gap. As DNA, the CDR3 is TGCGCCAGCAGCCAGGGCGGGATCGGTTACAATGAGCAGTTCTTC. This encodes CASSQGGIGYNEQFF.

The sample holds many counts of this clonotype. The chain links TRBV14 to TRBJ2-2; D remains unclear. Trimming left V 0 bases short and J 7 bases short, with 12 bases between. The CDR3 is made up of 15 amino acids. Germline V CDR1 and CDR2: SGHDN, FVKESK. The CDR3 nucleotides are TGTGCCAGCAGCCAAGATCACGAATTCTACGGGGAGCTGTTTTTT. Protein sequence: CASSQDHEFYGELFF.

The chain joins TRBV7-2 to TRBJ1-1; D unresolved. The CDR3 totals 13 residues. Germline-derived CDR1 and CDR2 are SGHTA and FQGNSA. Trimming cost V 1 base and J 11 bases, with 14 bases left between them. The CDR3 is CASSLGVNYGAFF. The CDR3 DNA reads TGTGCCAGCAGCTTAGGGGTGAATTATGGGGCTTTCTTT. Using reference TRBV7-2 and TRBJ1-1 for the parts outside the CDR3, the full variable domain is GAGVSQSPSNKVTEKGKDVELRCDPISGHTALYWYRQSLGQGLEFLIYFQGNSAPDKSGLPSDRFSAERTGGSVSTLTIQRTQQEDSAVYLCASSLGVNYGAFFGQGTRLTVV.

This chain links TRBV7-9 with TRBJ2-7, with D perhaps being TRBD1 or TRBD2 (6 bases each). Germline V CDR1 and CDR2: SEHNR, FQNEAQ (reference sequence). This CDR3 has 13 residues. Trimming left V 7 bases short and J 5 bases short, with 15 bases between. The CDR3 sequence is CASTSGGGNEQYF. CDR3 in DNA: TGTGCCAGCACCTCAGGAGGGGGGAACGAGCAGTACTTC.

There are many counts of this clonotype. V gene TRBV15 combines with J gene TRBJ2-2, with D unresolved. The germline V gene encodes CDR1 LNHNV and CDR2 YYDKDF (reference sequence). The CDR3 is 13 residues long. The V end lost 2 bases, the J end lost 2 bases, and 3 bases lay between the germline ends. The CDR3 DNA follows: TGTGCCACCAGCAGAAGCAACACCGGGGAGCTGTTTTTT. Its translation is CATSRSNTGELFF. Supplemented by reference TRBV15 and TRBJ2-2, the full variable domain reads DAMVIQNPRYQVTQFGKPVTLSCSQTLNHNVMYWYQQKSSQAPKLLFHYYDKDFNNEADTPDNFQSRRPNTSFCFLDIRSPGLGDTAMYLCATSRSNTGELFFGEGSRLTVL.

This clonotype was found many times. The V gene is TRBV6-5, the J gene TRBJ1-5; D possibly corresponds to TRBD1 (5 bases). The germline V and J ends were trimmed by 5 bases and 0 bases, with 14 bases remaining between them. In germline, CDR1 is MNHEY, CDR2 SVGAGI. This CDR3 spans 16 amino acids. This CDR3 is CASSPQGGDSNQPQHF. The CDR3 coding sequence is TGTGCCAGCAGTCCCCAGGGCGGGGATAGCAATCAGCCCCAGCATTTT.

There are many counts of this clonotype. The CDR3 loop is CASSLPYNDPYEQYF. In DNA form, the CDR3 reads TGCGCCAGCAGCTTACCTTACAACGATCCCTACGAGCAGTACTTC. The chain combines TRBV5-1 with TRBJ2-7; no firm D call. The V and J ends lost 2 bases and 2 bases respectively, with 14 bases between them. The length of the CDR3 is 15 residues. Germline values: CDR1 SGHRS, CDR2 YFSETQ.

This clonotype was recorded at least ten times. The chain has TRBV30 and TRBJ1-6; D gene ambiguous. CDR1 and CDR2 (germline): GTSNPN, SVGIG (reference sequence). The CDR3 spans 13 residues. V lost 1 base and J lost 8, with 9 bases in between. CDR3 coding DNA: TGTGCCTGGAGTGATGTCCTAGATTCACCCCTCCACTTT. It encodes CAWSDVLDSPLHF.

Sample share makes this clonotype medium-sized. The chain links TRBV25-1 to TRBJ2-7; no firm D call. The V gene's germline CDR1 is MGHDK and CDR2 SYGVNS. Trimming took off 2 bases at V and 9 bases at J, with 11 bases between the two ends. CDR3 length: 12 residues. Here the CDR3 DNA reads TGTGCCAGCAGTGAAAAGGGTTACCCGCAGTACTTC. Protein sequence: CASSEKGYPQYF.

This clonotype is classed as medium-sized. The rearrangement links TRBV7-9 to TRBJ1-1, with 9 bases lining up with TRBD1. CDR1 and CDR2 (germline): SEHNR, FQNEAQ (reference sequence). V dropped 0 bases and J dropped 3; count of bases not matched to a gene: 2. The CDR3 spans 15 residues. CDR3: CASSLAGQGYTEAFF. The CDR3 coding sequence is TGTGCCAGCAGCTTAGCCGGACAGGGGTACACTGAAGCTTTCTTT.